The 29 T cell receptor beta chains reported below all come from one sample, sequenced in a study of STAT3 mutations in large granular lymphocyte leukemia. General study findings and limits: At least one immunodominant TCR beta clonotype appeared in every T-cell large granular lymphocyte leukemia patient.

Their recognized antigens are unknown. Clones were read by immunoSEQ multiplex PCR, and TCRdb kept only the in-frame ones, dropping some. The table shows over 9,000 clones, with under 95% occurring only once. The sequenced sample consisted of peripheral blood mononuclear cells. These receptors were taken from a man aged 60 to 69 with T-cell large granular lymphocyte leukemia. Some clones in this sample may be carry-over from other donors' samples.

The V and J genes are TRBV4-2 and TRBJ2-1, with 12 bases identical to TRBD2. V gave up 4 bases and J gave up 6 bases; unmatched junction bases: 10. There are 17 residues in the CDR3. Germline assignment: CDR1 LGHNA and CDR2 YNFKEQ. CDR3 amino acids: CASSPTGTSGLGNEQFF. The CDR3 coding sequence is TGTGCCAGCAGCCCTACCGGGACTAGCGGGTTAGGCAATGAGCAGTTCTTC.

This rearrangement joins TRBV7-2 to TRBJ2-7; 9 bases are shared with TRBD1. This CDR3 is 13 amino acids long. From germline, CDR1 is SGHTA and CDR2 FQGNSA. The trim removed 5 bases at V and 6 bases at J, leaving 5 bases unmatched. CDR3 in amino acids: CASSPGTGFEQYF. CDR3 DNA sequence: TGTGCCAGCAGCCCCGGGACAGGGTTCGAGCAGTACTTC.

The rearrangement uses TRBV5-1 and TRBJ2-5; D might be TRBD2 (5 bases). The CDR3 loop spans 16 amino acids. Trimming removed 0 bases at V and 5 bases at J, with 17 bases between. Germline CDR1 and CDR2: SGHRS and YFSETQ. The DNA of the CDR3 is TGCGCCAGCAGCTTGGGCGAGGGAGTAACCCCGGAGACCCAGTACTTC. Translation: CASSLGEGVTPETQYF.

V is TRBV7-6 and J is TRBJ2-5; 11 bases agree with TRBD1. Trimming at V came to 5 bases and at J to 5 bases, leaving 7 bases not matched to a gene. Germline CDR1 reads SGHVS; CDR2 reads FNYEAQ. This CDR3 has 15 residues. CDR3 bases: TGTGCCAGCAGCGGATGGACAGGGGGCTATGAGACCCAGTACTTC. It yields the protein CASSGWTGGYETQYF.

This clone was recorded only once. The chain employs TRBV7-2 and TRBJ2-1, with 10 bases identical to TRBD1. The V gene's germline CDR1 is SGHTA and CDR2 FQGNSA. This CDR3 is built from 15 residues. J was trimmed by 4 bases and V by 3 bases; bases with no gene match: 3. CDR3 in amino acids: CASSFDRGPYNEQFF. For the CDR3, the DNA is TGTGCCAGCAGCTTCGACAGGGGGCCTTACAATGAGCAGTTCTTC. Supplemented by reference TRBV7-2 and TRBJ2-1, the full variable domain reads GAGVSQSPSNKVTEKGKDVELRCDPISGHTALYWYRQSLGQGLEFLIYFQGNSAPDKSGLPSDRFSAERTGGSVSTLTIQRTQQEDSAVYLCASSFDRGPYNEQFFGPGTRLTVL.

The chain has TRBV21-1 and TRBJ2-7; the D segment call TRBD1 is taken from the table without a DNA check. TRBV21-1 is given as a pseudogene. The CDR3 extends over 16 amino acids. The CDR3 DNA sequence: TGTGCCAGCAGCAAGGGCAGGGTGTTCCCCCCAGGCGAGCAGTACTTC. Its protein product is CASSKGRVFPPGEQYF.

The chain joins TRBV5-1 to TRBJ2-1, with D perhaps assigned TRBD1 or TRBD2 (6 bases each). The V gene lost 0 bases and the J gene lost 0 bases, with 10 bases spanning the gap. This CDR3 has 16 residues. CDR1 is SGHRS and CDR2 is YFSETQ in the germline V gene. CDR3 region: CASSLAGGPSYNEQFF. CDR3 coding DNA: TGCGCCAGCAGCTTGGCCGGGGGCCCCTCCTACAATGAGCAGTTCTTC.

The rearrangement joins TRBV18 to TRBJ1-3; D is ambiguous. Germline values: CDR1 KGHSH, CDR2 LQKENI. The CDR3 has 15 amino acids. V dropped 1 base and J dropped 1 base, with 8 bases sitting between them. This chain's CDR3 is CASSPLGQSGNTIYF. CDR3 nucleotides: TGTGCCAGCTCACCACTAGGTCAGTCTGGAAACACCATATATTTT.

The V and J genes are TRBV4-1 and TRBJ2-5; D uncertain. CDR1 is MGHRA and CDR2 is YSYEKL in the germline V gene. The CDR3 contains 16 residues. Trimming took off 1 base at V and 5 bases at J, with 17 bases between the two ends. The CDR3 DNA reads as TGCGCCAGCAGCCAAGTAAACCTAGTTGCGTACGAGACCCAGTACTTC. Protein sequence: CASSQVNLVAYETQYF.

This clone was found once. The chain links TRBV6-5 to TRBJ1-1; 7 positions agree with TRBD1. V was clipped by 6 bases and J by 0 bases; unmatched bases: 4. CDR3 length: 14 residues. Germline V lookup: CDR1 MNHEY, CDR2 SVGAGI. CDR3 region: CASSPGGLNTEAFF. CDR3 in DNA: TGTGCCAGCAGCCCAGGGGGGTTGAACACTGAAGCTTTCTTT.

The J gene is TRBJ1-5, the V gene TRBV10-3; D might be TRBD1 (6 bases). CDR1 ENHRY and CDR2 SYGVKD come from the germline V gene. V shed 9 bases and J shed 5 bases, with 14 bases lying between them. The CDR3 covers 13 residues. CDR3 DNA: TGTGCCATGCCCAACAGGGCCGATCAGCCCCAGCATTTT. Protein: CAMPNRADQPQHF.

This clone was seen just once. The V and J genes are TRBV5-1 and TRBJ2-3, with D possibly TRBD1 on 7 matching bases. CDR3 length: 14 residues. V lost 0 bases and J 6 bases, leaving 11 bases between the germline ends. In germline, CDR1 is SGHRS, CDR2 YFSETQ. CDR3: CASSLVQGRDTQYF. The CDR3 DNA reads as TGCGCCAGCAGCTTGGTACAGGGGAGGGATACGCAGTATTTT.

CDR3 region: CASSYLAQETQYF. The DNA for the CDR3 is TGTGCCAGCAGCTACCTAGCCCAAGAGACCCAGTACTTC. The chain has TRBV7-3 and TRBJ2-5; tentatively, D is TRBD2 (5 bases). Germline V gives CDR1 SGHTA, CDR2 FQGTGA. Trimming took off 4 bases at V and 1 base at J, with 7 bases between the two ends. The CDR3 has 13 amino acids.

The chain combines TRBV4-3 with TRBJ1-2; D unclear. This CDR3 has 17 amino acids. The germline V and J ends were trimmed by 1 base and 0 bases, with 15 bases remaining between them. Germline CDR1 is LGHNA and CDR2 is YSLEER. The CDR3 sequence: CASSQVVGELANYGYTF. The CDR3, as DNA: TGCGCCAGCAGCCAAGTTGTCGGAGAATTAGCTAACTATGGCTACACCTTC.

The chain links TRBV5-1 to TRBJ2-3; D tentatively fits TRBD1 or TRBD2 (6 bases each). The germline V gene encodes CDR1 SGHRS and CDR2 YFSETQ. This CDR3 is built from 15 residues. V gave up 7 bases and J gave up 3 bases, with 18 bases separating them. The CDR3 here is CASSLEGDGTDTQYF. In DNA, the CDR3 is TGCGCCAGCTCCTTGGAGGGGGATGGGACAGATACGCAGTATTTT.

This chain links TRBV29-1 with TRBJ2-2; D is undetermined. Germline CDR1 SQVTM, CDR2 ANQGSEA. The V end lost 3 bases, the J end lost 1 base, and 9 bases lay between the germline ends. The CDR3 is 14 amino acids. The DNA of the CDR3 is TGCAGCGTTGATAACGGCCTGAACACCGGGGAGCTGTTTTTT. The encoded protein is CSVDNGLNTGELFF.

The gene calls are TRBV6-5 and TRBJ1-1; D unresolved. Per germline, CDR1 MNHEY and CDR2 SVGAGI. This CDR3 contains 14 residues. The V end was cut by 2 bases, the J end by 1 base, with 8 bases between. CDR3 nucleotide sequence: TGTGCCAGCAGTTACGCCCAAAAGAACACTGAAGCTTTCTTT. It encodes CASSYAQKNTEAFF.

The chain combines TRBV27 with TRBJ2-2; D is tentatively TRBD1 or TRBD2 (5 bases each). The CDR3 spans 14 residues. The V gene lost 7 bases and the J gene lost 3 bases, with 12 bases spanning the gap. Germline CDR1 and CDR2: MNHEY and SMNVEV (reference sequence). CDR3 loop: CASTLRGYTGELFF. The CDR3 DNA sequence: TGTGCCAGCACCCTGAGGGGATACACCGGGGAGCTGTTTTTT.

The rearrangement uses TRBV6-6 and TRBJ2-7; a possible D gene is TRBD2 (6 bases). The CDR3 is 14 residues long. V shed 7 bases and J shed 6 bases, with 19 bases lying between them. Germline CDR1 and CDR2: MNHNY and SVGAGI (reference sequence). CDR3 protein: CASISQGGVGEQYF. CDR3 DNA sequence: TGTGCCAGCATCTCCCAGGGAGGAGTAGGCGAGCAGTACTTC.

V usage is TRBV7-2 and J usage is TRBJ2-5; D is uncertain. The CDR3 has 14 amino acids. V was shortened by 3 bases and J by 5 bases, with 13 bases between the two germline ends. Germline lookup yields CDR1 SGHTA and CDR2 FQGNSA. CDR3 sequence: CASSFKSPTETQYF. CDR3 coding DNA: TGTGCCAGCAGCTTTAAATCGCCAACGGAGACCCAGTACTTC. The full variable domain, with the rest looked up from reference TRBV7-2 and TRBJ2-5, is GAGVSQSPSNKVTEKGKDVELRCDPISGHTALYWYRQSLGQGLEFLIYFQGNSAPDKSGLPSDRFSAERTGGSVSTLTIQRTQQEDSAVYLCASSFKSPTETQYFGPGTRLLVL.

The V and J genes are TRBV19 and TRBJ1-2; TRBD1 aligns across 11 bases. From germline, CDR1 is LNHDA and CDR2 SQIVND (reference sequence). The CDR3 is made up of 16 amino acids. The V and J ends lost 10 bases and 6 bases, in that order; junction bases with no gene match: 16. In nucleotides, the CDR3 is TGTGCCACCAACTCACGGACAGGGGGCTGGCAGGATGGCTACACCTTC. Translating it yields CATNSRTGGWQDGYTF.

This chain uses TRBV5-6 with TRBJ2-3; no firm D call. The CDR3 totals 15 residues. Germline V gene lookup returns CDR1 SGHDT and CDR2 YYEEEE. The V and J ends lost 0 bases and 0 bases respectively, with 8 bases between them. CDR3 in amino acids: CASSLGGYSTDTQYF. The CDR3 nucleotides are TGTGCCAGCAGCTTGGGTGGGTACAGCACAGATACGCAGTATTTT. Full variable domain (rest looked up from reference TRBV5-6 and TRBJ2-3): DAGVTQSPTHLIKTRGQQVTLRCSPKSGHDTVSWYQQALGQGPQFIFQYYEEEERQRGNFPDRFSGHQFPNYSSELNVNALLLGDSALYLCASSLGGYSTDTQYFGPGTRLTVL.

The chain employs TRBV7-6 and TRBJ2-1, with TRBD2 matching over 11 bases. CDR3 length: 15 residues. Germline CDR1 SGHVS, CDR2 FNYEAQ. J lost 6 bases, V lost 1 base, and 2 bases had no gene match. The CDR3, as DNA: TGTGCCAGCAGCTTAGTACTAGCGGGAGTCAATGAGCAGTTCTTC. Translated, it gives CASSLVLAGVNEQFF. Based on the CDR3 plus reference TRBV7-6 and TRBJ2-1, the full variable domain is GAGVSQSPRYKVTKRGQDVALRCDPISGHVSLYWYRQALGQGPEFLTYFNYEAQQDKSGLPNDRFSAERPEGSISTLTIQRTEQRDSAMYRCASSLVLAGVNEQFFGPGTRLTVL.

This clone was detected only once. V gene TRBV4-1 combines with J gene TRBJ2-5, with a possible D match to TRBD1 (5 bases). V lost 4 bases, J lost 2 bases, and 14 bases lay in between. Germline V CDR1 and CDR2: MGHRA, YSYEKL. The CDR3 consists of 15 residues. This CDR3 is CASSLSPTGQETQYF. As DNA, the CDR3 is TGCGCCAGCAGCCTTTCACCTACAGGTCAAGAGACCCAGTACTTC.

V gene TRBV5-4 combines with J gene TRBJ1-1; D is undetermined. The V and J ends lost 6 bases and 6 bases respectively, with 21 bases between them. The CDR3 has 15 residues. Germline V gives CDR1 SGHNT, CDR2 YYREEE (reference sequence). CDR3 region: CASTRDLGGSPEAFF. DNA of the CDR3: TGTGCCAGCACTCGGGATTTGGGAGGGAGCCCTGAAGCTTTCTTT.

The chain links TRBV7-2 to TRBJ2-5, with D perhaps TRBD2 (5 bases). Trimming cost V 2 bases and J 2 bases, with 9 bases left between them. Germline CDR1 is SGHTA and CDR2 is FQGNSA. This CDR3 is built from 14 residues. In nucleotides, the CDR3 is TGTGCCAGCAGCTTATTGGGCGGGCAAGAGACCCAGTACTTC. Its protein is CASSLLGGQETQYF.

CDR3 nucleotides: TGCGCCAGCAGCCACCACGGGACCAACACCGGGGAGCTGTTTTTT. Amino acid sequence: CASSHHGTNTGELFF. The chain links TRBV4-1 to TRBJ2-2; perhaps D is TRBD1 or TRBD2 (5 bases each). Trimming took 3 bases from V and 2 from J, leaving 10 bases between them. From germline, CDR1 is MGHRA and CDR2 YSYEKL. The CDR3 extends over 15 amino acids.

V gene TRBV7-2 combines with J gene TRBJ2-5, with D tentatively TRBD1 (5 bases). Germline lookup yields CDR1 SGHTA and CDR2 FQGNSA. This CDR3 is 16 amino acids long. Trimming cost V 1 base and J 1 base, with 13 bases left between them. CDR3: CASSLGARTSQETQYF. DNA of the CDR3: TGTGCCAGCAGCTTAGGAGCCCGGACATCCCAAGAGACCCAGTACTTC.

The V gene is TRBV18, the J gene TRBJ1-5; TRBD1 agrees at 9 bases. Germline-derived CDR1 and CDR2 are KGHSH and LQKENI. V gave up 5 bases and J gave up 7 bases; unmatched junction bases: 3. The CDR3 is made up of 13 amino acids. The CDR3 nucleotides read TGTGCCAGCTCAAGGGACAGGGACCAGCCCCAGCATTTT. Its translation is CASSRDRDQPQHF.